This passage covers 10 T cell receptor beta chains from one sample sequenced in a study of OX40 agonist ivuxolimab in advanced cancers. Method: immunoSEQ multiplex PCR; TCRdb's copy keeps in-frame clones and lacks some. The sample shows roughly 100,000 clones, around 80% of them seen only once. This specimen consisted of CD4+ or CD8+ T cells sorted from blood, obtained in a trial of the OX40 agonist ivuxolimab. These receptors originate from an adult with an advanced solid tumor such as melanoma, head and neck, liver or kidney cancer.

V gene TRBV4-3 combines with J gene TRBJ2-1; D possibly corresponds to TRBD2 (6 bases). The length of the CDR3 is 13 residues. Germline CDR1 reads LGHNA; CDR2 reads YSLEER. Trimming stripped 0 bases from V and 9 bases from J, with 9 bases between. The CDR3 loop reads CASSQDRGIEQFF. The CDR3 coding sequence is TGCGCCAGCAGCCAAGATCGGGGGATTGAGCAGTTCTTC.

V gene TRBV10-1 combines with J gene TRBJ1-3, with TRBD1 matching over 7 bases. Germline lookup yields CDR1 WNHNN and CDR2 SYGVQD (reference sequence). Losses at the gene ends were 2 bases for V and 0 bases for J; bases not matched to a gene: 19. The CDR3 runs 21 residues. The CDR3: CASSEALDRSTYGFSGNTIYF. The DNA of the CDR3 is TGCGCCAGCAGTGAGGCCTTGGACAGGTCCACATATGGTTTCTCTGGAAACACCATATATTTT.

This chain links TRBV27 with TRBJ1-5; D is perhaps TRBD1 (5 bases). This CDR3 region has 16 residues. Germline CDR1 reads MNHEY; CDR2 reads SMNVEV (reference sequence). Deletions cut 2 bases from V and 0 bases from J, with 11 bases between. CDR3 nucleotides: TGTGCCAGCAGTTTAAGAGGAGGGGATAGCAATCAGCCCCAGCATTTT. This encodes CASSLRGGDSNQPQHF.

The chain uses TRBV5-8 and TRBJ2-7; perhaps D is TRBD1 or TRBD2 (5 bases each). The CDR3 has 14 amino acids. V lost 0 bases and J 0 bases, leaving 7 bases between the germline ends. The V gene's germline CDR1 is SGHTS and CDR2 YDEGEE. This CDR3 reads CASSLGGRSYEQYF. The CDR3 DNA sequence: TGTGCCAGCAGCTTGGGGGGACGCTCCTACGAGCAGTACTTC.

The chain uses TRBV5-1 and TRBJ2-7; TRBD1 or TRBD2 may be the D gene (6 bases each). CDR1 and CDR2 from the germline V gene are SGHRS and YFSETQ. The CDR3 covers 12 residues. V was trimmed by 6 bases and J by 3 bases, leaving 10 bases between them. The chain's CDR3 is CASKQGLYEQYF. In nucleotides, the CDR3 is TGCGCCAGCAAACAGGGACTCTACGAGCAGTACTTC. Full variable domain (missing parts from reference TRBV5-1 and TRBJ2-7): KAGVTQTPRYLIKTRGQQVTLSCSPISGHRSVSWYQQTPGQGLQFLFEYFSETQRNKGNFPGRFSGRQFSNSRSEMNVSTLELGDSALYLCASKQGLYEQYFGPGTRLTVT.

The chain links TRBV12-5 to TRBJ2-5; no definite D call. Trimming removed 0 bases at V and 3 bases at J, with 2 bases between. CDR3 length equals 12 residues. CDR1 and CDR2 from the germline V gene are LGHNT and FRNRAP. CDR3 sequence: CASGLVEETQYF. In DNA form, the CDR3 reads TGTGCTAGTGGTTTGGTCGAAGAGACCCAGTACTTC. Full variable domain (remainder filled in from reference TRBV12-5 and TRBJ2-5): DARVTQTPRHKVTEMGQEVTMRCQPILGHNTVFWYRQTMMQGLELLAYFRNRAPLDDSGMPKDRFSAEMPDATLATLKIQPSEPRDSAVYFCASGLVEETQYFGPGTRLLVL.

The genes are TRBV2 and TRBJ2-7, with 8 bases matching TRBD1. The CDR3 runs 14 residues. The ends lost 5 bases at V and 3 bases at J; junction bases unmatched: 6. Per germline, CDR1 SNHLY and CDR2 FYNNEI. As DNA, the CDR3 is TGTGCCAGCAGTACAGGGGGACCCTACTACGAGCAGTACTTC. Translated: CASSTGGPYYEQYF.

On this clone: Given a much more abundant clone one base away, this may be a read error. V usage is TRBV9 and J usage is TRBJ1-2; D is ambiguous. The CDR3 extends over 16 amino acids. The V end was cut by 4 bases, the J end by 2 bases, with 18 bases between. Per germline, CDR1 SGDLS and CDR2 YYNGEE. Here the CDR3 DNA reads TGTGCCAGCAGCTCCCGAGGAGGGTCCAACAACTATGGCTACACCTTC. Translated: CASSSRGGSNNYGYTF.

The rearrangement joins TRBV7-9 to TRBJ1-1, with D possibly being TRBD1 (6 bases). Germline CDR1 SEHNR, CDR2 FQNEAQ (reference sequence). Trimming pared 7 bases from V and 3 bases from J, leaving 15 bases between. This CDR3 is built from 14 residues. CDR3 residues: CASTRDTYHTEAFF. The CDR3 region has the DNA TGTGCCAGCACCCGGGACACCTACCACACTGAAGCTTTCTTT.

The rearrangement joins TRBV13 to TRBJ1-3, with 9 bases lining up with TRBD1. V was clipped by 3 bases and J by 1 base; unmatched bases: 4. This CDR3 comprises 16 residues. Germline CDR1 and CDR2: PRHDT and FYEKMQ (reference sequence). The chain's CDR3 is CASSFRDRASGNTIYF. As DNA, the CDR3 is TGTGCCAGCAGCTTCCGGGACAGGGCATCTGGAAACACCATATATTTT.